The 8 T cell receptor beta chains given below trace back to one sample, sequenced in a study of response to subunit inactivated influenza vaccine. One entry per CDR3 protein, called by TCRdb with MiXCR from the RT-PCR reads. The sample lists around 650,000 distinct CDR3 sequences, approximately 14% occurring once. The sample here was PBMCs from blood, taken less than 13 days after vaccination. These receptors all come from a man in his forties or fifties who received an inactivated influenza vaccine.

The chain carries TRBV11-2 and TRBJ2-3; 9 bases fit TRBD2. This CDR3 spans 15 amino acids. V shed 1 base, J shed 9 bases, and the junction held 8 bases outside the gene matches. Per germline, CDR1 SGHAT and CDR2 FQNNGV. The CDR3 DNA sequence: TGTGCCAGCAGCTTAGCCGGGCTAGCGGGATTCACGCAGTATTTT. Translation: CASSLAGLAGFTQYF.

J is TRBJ1-2 and V is TRBV7-2, with D perhaps matching TRBD1 (5 bases). V gave up 3 bases and J gave up 4 bases, with 12 bases separating them. Germline V gene data show CDR1 as SGHTA and CDR2 as FQGNSA. CDR3 length: 14 residues. In nucleotides, the CDR3 is TGTGCCAGCAGCTTCAGGGAATGGGGCTATGGCTACACCTTC. This translates into CASSFREWGYGYTF.

The chain has TRBV7-2 and TRBJ2-7; 8 bases match TRBD2. The CDR3 totals 14 residues. The V and J ends lost 4 bases and 4 bases, in that order; junction bases with no gene match: 6. From germline, CDR1 is SGHTA and CDR2 FQGNSA. The DNA of the CDR3 is TGTGCCAGCAGCTCCCGGGGGGGAGGTTACGAGCAGTACTTC. It specifies CASSSRGGGYEQYF.

V gene TRBV6-1 combines with J gene TRBJ1-1; D remains ambiguous. CDR1 and CDR2 from the germline V gene are MNHNS and SASEGT. The CDR3 is 14 amino acids. Trimming removed 5 bases from V and 2 bases from J, with 12 bases in between. The CDR3 spells CASSPEPGNTEAFF. CDR3 nucleotides: TGTGCCAGCAGTCCCGAGCCGGGTAACACTGAAGCTTTCTTT.

In this sample, this clonotype turned up a few times. The chain joins TRBV11-2 to TRBJ2-7, with 10 nucleotides matching TRBD2. Germline loops: CDR1 SGHAT, CDR2 FQNNGV. Germline trimming cut 4 bases from V and 3 bases from J; bases unmatched to any gene: 24. The CDR3 spans 21 residues. The CDR3 DNA reads TGTGCCAGCAGCTGGCCTCCAGGGTGGGGCAAACTAGCGGGATCGGGCTACGAGCAGTACTTC. Protein product: CASSWPPGWGKLAGSGYEQYF.

This clonotype was detected many times. The chain combines TRBV5-1 with TRBJ2-1, with D tentatively TRBD2 (6 bases). The CDR3 totals 13 residues. V was cut by 0 bases and J by 13 bases, with 14 bases left in between. Germline lookup yields CDR1 SGHRS and CDR2 YFSETQ. Written as DNA, the CDR3 is TGCGCCAGCAGCTTGGAAACCATCACTAGCCAGTTCTTC. Encoded protein: CASSLETITSQFF.

This clonotype was observed a handful of times. This rearrangement joins TRBV7-3 to TRBJ2-3; 10 bases line up with TRBD1. Trimming removed 5 bases from V and 4 bases from J; junction bases left unmatched: 6. The germline CDR1 and CDR2 sequences are SGHTA and FQGTGA. The CDR3 contains 15 residues. The CDR3 DNA follows: TGTGCCAGCAGCCCCTCGACAGGGGGCCCAGATACGCAGTATTTT. It is translated as CASSPSTGGPDTQYF.

The CDR3 sequence: CASSHSGLATDTQYF. The CDR3 bases are TGTGCCAGCAGTCACTCGGGACTAGCGACAGATACGCAGTATTTT. The V call is TRBV12-3 or TRBV12-4, the J call TRBJ2-3; 10 nucleotides agree with TRBD2. The CDR3 covers 15 residues. Trimming at V came to 5 bases and at J to 3 bases, leaving 5 bases not matched to a gene.